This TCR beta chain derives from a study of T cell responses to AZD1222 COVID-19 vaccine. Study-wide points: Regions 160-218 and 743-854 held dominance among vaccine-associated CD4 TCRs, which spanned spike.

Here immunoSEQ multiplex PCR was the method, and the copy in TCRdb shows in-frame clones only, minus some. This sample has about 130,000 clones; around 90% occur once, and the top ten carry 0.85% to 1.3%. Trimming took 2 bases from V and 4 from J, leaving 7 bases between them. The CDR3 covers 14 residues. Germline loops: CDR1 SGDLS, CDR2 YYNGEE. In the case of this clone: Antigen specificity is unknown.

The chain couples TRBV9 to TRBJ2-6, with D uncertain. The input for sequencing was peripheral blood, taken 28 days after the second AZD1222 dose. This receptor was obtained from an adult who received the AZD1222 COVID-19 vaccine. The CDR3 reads CASSVSLGANVLTF. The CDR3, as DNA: TGTGCCAGCAGCGTGTCCTTAGGGGCCAACGTCCTGACTTTC.